This T cell receptor beta chain is from a study of blood T cell repertoires in COVID-19. The overall study: Samples came from the United States, Italy and Spain, spanning acute and convalescent COVID-19. Sources were T cells, B-cell-depleted T cells, or PBMCs; the material itself was cDNA or gDNA.

Only a few counts were recorded for this clone. Trimming took off 2 bases at V and 8 bases at J, with 22 bases between the two ends. There are 17 residues in the CDR3. Germline V CDR1 and CDR2: LNHNV, YYDKDF (reference sequence). In the original workflow: Researchers report that nucleated cell counts were estimated from reference gene primer amplification. The protocol was immunoSEQ multiplex PCR, while the TCRdb copy is restricted to in-frame clones and leaves out a portion. V, J and clone size reflect that table, while D and trimming were determined from the DNA. The table includes around 140,000 clones, around 90% detected once.

Sequencing used peripheral blood. V usage is TRBV15 and J usage is TRBJ2-1; D perhaps matches TRBD2 (6 bases). This clonotype originated in a man between 65 and 85 years old with acute or convalescent COVID-19. CDR3 bases: TGTGCCACCAGCAGAAGAGGGAGCGGGTCCCCAAGGGATGAGCAGTTCTTC. Its translation: CATSRRGSGSPRDEQFF.